Sequencing of this T cell receptor beta chain was carried out in a study of T cell clonotyping in hematopoietic cell transplantation. Overall study: Recipient samples before transplant were obtained post-cytoreduction.

This table comes from immunoSEQ multiplex PCR, and its TCRdb copy is limited to in-frame clones, with some not included. The table has some 30,000 clones, over 60% seen once; the top ten hold roughly 6.8%. In the case of this clone: The antigen remains unidentified. Other DNA variants within this sample encode the same CDR3.

Study-wide results and caveats: At the given depth, recipient repertoires were over 95% de novo clonotypes. Pathologically expanded recipient clonotypes increased progressively from day 30 to day 180 as diversity fell.

The CDR3 has 13 amino acids. Germline V gene lookup returns CDR1 SGHRS and CDR2 YFSETQ. The V end was cut by 2 bases, the J end by 0 bases, with 5 bases between. Regarding time point: recipient sample about 28 days before transplant, after cytoreduction. Recipients were bled about 28 days pretransplant and at posttransplant days 30, 100, 180. The receptor was derived from a woman in her twenties or thirties with chronic myeloid leukemia. Some clones in this sample may be carry-over from other donors' samples. Sequencing used peripheral blood mononuclear cells, obtained before stem cell transplant. V usage is TRBV5-1 and J usage is TRBJ2-5, with no clear D. The CDR3 reads CASSLGYQETQYF. The CDR3 DNA sequence: TGCGCCAGCAGCTTAGGCTACCAAGAGACCCAGTACTTC. Filled out from reference TRBV5-1 and TRBJ2-5, the complete variable domain reads KAGVTQTPRYLIKTRGQQVTLSCSPISGHRSVSWYQQTPGQGLQFLFEYFSETQRNKGNFPGRFSGRQFSNSRSEMNVSTLELGDSALYLCASSLGYQETQYFGPGTRLLVL.